A selection of T cell receptor beta chains follows, all from one sample in a study of blood T cell repertoires in COVID-19. Clones were read by immunoSEQ multiplex PCR, and TCRdb kept only the in-frame ones, dropping some. The sample yields 25,000 to 35,000 clones, 85% to 95% seen once. Sequences were obtained from peripheral blood. These receptors were taken from a human donor in a cohort sampled during active COVID-19. CDR3s include the opening cysteine and the closing phenylalanine or tryptophan. The D gene is left open where the match is weak. Size tells how often a clone was seen (once, few, many) or the class of an expanded clone, and some rows leave it out.

abundance	v_gene	len	d_gene	j_gene	CDR3nt	CDR3aa
-	TRBV18	14	TRBD1	TRBJ2-7	TGTGCCAGCTCACCCCGGGACAGGGGGGACGAGCAGTACTTC	CASSPRDRGDEQYF
-	TRBV27	15	-	TRBJ1-5	TGTGCCAGCAGTTTATACCAGAATAGCAATCAGCCCCAGCATTTT	CASSLYQNSNQPQHF
once	TRBV4-3	15	TRBD1	TRBJ1-6	TGCGCCAGCAGCCAAGATGCACAGGGGGCGTCACCCCTCCACTTT	CASSQDAQGASPLHF
-	TRBV5-6	18	TRBD2	TRBJ2-2	TGTGCCAGCAGCCGAGAACAAGAACTAGCGGTGGGCACCGGGGAGCTGTTTTTT	CASSREQELAVGTGELFF
few	TRBV4-1	19	TRBD2	TRBJ2-3	TGCGCCAGCAGCCAAGACCATAGGCGCAGCGGGAGGAACACAGATACGCAGTATTTT	CASSQDHRRSGRNTDTQYF
-	TRBV7-3	15	-	TRBJ2-1	TGTGCCAGCAGCTTAATGTCAGCGGGCGGTGGTGAGCAGTTCTTC	CASSLMSAGGGEQFF
-	TRBV11-2	12	-	TRBJ2-5	TGTGCCAGCAGCGGGAGAGGAGAGACCCAGTACTTC	CASSGRGETQYF
-	TRBV18	16	TRBD2	TRBJ2-3	TGTGCCAGCTCCCAGACTAGCGGGAGCTCCTCAGATACGCAGTATTTT	CASSQTSGSSSDTQYF
-	TRBV19	15	-	TRBJ2-2	TGTGCCAGTAGCCAATGGAGTACGAACACCGGGGAGCTGTTTTTT	CASSQWSTNTGELFF
few	TRBV7-9	17	TRBD1	TRBJ1-2	TGTGCCAGCAGCTCACCCCTCGGGGGACAGGCTAACTATGGCTACACCTTC	CASSSPLGGQANYGYTF
-	TRBV3-1/TRBV3-2	14	TRBD1	TRBJ1-3	TGTGCCAGCAGCCCGACAGGGCTCGGAAACACCATATATTTT	CASSPTGLGNTIYF
-	TRBV2	15	-	TRBJ1-5	TGTGCCAGCCAGTTACGTCGGGATAGCAATCAGCCCCAGCATTTT	CASQLRRDSNQPQHF
-	TRBV6-2/TRBV6-3	14	TRBD2	TRBJ2-7	TGTGCCAGCAGTTGGCGGGGACTAGCGTACGAGCAGTACTTC	CASSWRGLAYEQYF
-	TRBV9	16	TRBD1	TRBJ1-2	TGTGCCAGCAGCCCAAGACAGGGGGCCACGCCATATGGCTACACCTTC	CASSPRQGATPYGYTF
-	TRBV7-3	11	-	TRBJ1-1	TGTGCCAGCAGCCCGGGCACTGAAGCTTTCTTT	CASSPGTEAFF
-	TRBV5-4	16	TRBD2	TRBJ2-1	TGTGCCAGCAGCAGAAATAGCGGGAGCACGTACAATGAGCAGTTCTTC	CASSRNSGSTYNEQFF
-	TRBV4-1	17	TRBD1	TRBJ1-4	TGCGCCAGCAGCCAAACCTTAAGGGGGACAGGGAATGAAAAACTGTTTTTT	CASSQTLRGTGNEKLFF
-	TRBV15	18	TRBD1	TRBJ1-3	TGTGCCACCAGCAGAGCCATCGGGACAGCTTATTCTGGAAACACCATATATTTT	CATSRAIGTAYSGNTIYF
once	TRBV28	14	-	TRBJ1-5	TGTGCCAGCAGTTATCGACAGGTCAATCAGCCCCAGCATTTT	CASSYRQVNQPQHF
-	TRBV24-1	16	-	TRBJ2-2	TGTGCCACCAGCGGCCGGGACCCGCGGGGTACCGGGGAGCTGTTTTTT	CATSGRDPRGTGELFF
once	TRBV27	14	TRBD1	TRBJ2-7	TGTGCCAGCAGCCCTACAGGGGCCCCCTACGAGCAGTACTTC	CASSPTGAPYEQYF
-	TRBV4-1	20	TRBD2	TRBJ2-1	TGCGCCAGCAGCCAGGGACTAGCGGGAGGGCCATTGGGGTCCTACAATGAGCAGTTCTTC	CASSQGLAGGPLGSYNEQFF
-	TRBV30	14	-	TRBJ1-1	TGTGCCTGGACCGTGGGGCCCTGGAACACTGAAGCTTTCTTT	CAWTVGPWNTEAFF
-	TRBV6-1	16	-	TRBJ1-5	TGTGCCAGCAGTGAAGAGCGACCCCGTAGCAATCAGCCCCAGCATTTT	CASSEERPRSNQPQHF
-	TRBV5-5	14	-	TRBJ2-5	TGTGCCAGCAGCTTGGAACAGGGATGGGAGACCCAGTACTTC	CASSLEQGWETQYF
once	TRBV7-2	15	TRBD1	TRBJ2-2	TGTGCCAGCAGCCCAGGGACAGGTTTAGGCGGGGAGCTGTTTTTT	CASSPGTGLGGELFF
-	TRBV7-8	11	-	TRBJ2-1	TGTGCCAGCAGCCCCTCTAGGGAGCAGTTCTTC	CASSPSREQFF
-	TRBV2	16	-	TRBJ1-5	TGTGCCAGCAGTTTCTCTTTTCGGCGGAGTAATCAGCCCCAGCATTTT	CASSFSFRRSNQPQHF
-	TRBV12-3/TRBV12-4	12	TRBD2	TRBJ2-3	TGTGCCAGCGGGACTAGCTCAGATACGCAGTATTTT	CASGTSSDTQYF
-	TRBV19	16	-	TRBJ1-5	TGTGCCAGTAGTCCGGGGGAAAGGGGTAACAATCAGCCCCAGCATTTT	CASSPGERGNNQPQHF
-	TRBV28	14	TRBD2	TRBJ2-7	TGTGCCAGCAGTCCCGGGGGGGTCCCCTACGAGCAGTACTTC	CASSPGGVPYEQYF